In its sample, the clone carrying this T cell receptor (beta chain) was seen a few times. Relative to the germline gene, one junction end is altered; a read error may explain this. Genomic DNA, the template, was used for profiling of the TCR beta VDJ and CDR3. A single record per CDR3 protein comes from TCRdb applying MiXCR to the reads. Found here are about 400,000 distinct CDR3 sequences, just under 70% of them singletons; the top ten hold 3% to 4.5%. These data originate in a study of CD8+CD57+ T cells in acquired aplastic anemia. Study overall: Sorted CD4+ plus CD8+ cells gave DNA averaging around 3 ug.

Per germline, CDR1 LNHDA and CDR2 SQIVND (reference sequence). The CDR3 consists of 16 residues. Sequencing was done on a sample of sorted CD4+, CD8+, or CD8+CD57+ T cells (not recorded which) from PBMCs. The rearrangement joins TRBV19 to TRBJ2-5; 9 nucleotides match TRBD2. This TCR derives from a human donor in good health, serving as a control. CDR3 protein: CAGSIDSGGLMEAQYF. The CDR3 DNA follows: TGTGCCGGTAGTATAGATAGCGGGGGCCTAATGGAGGCCCAGTACTTC.